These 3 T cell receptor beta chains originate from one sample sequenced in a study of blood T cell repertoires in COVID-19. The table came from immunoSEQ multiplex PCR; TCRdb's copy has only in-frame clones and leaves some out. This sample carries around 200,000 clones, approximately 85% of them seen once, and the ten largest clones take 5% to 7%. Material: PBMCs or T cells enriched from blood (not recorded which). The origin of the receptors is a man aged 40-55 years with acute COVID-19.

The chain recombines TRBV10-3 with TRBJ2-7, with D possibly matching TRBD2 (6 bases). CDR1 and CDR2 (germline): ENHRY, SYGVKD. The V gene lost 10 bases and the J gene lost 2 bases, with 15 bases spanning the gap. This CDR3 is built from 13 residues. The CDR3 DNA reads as TGTGCCAGCGGGCGGGACCCGCCCTACGAGCAGTACTTC. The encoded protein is CASGRDPPYEQYF.

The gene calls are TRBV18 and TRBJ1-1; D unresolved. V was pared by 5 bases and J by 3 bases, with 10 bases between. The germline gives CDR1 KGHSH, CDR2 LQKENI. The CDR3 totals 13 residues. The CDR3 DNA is TGTGCCAGCTCAATTTTGGAGGACACTGAAGCTTTCTTT. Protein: CASSILEDTEAFF.

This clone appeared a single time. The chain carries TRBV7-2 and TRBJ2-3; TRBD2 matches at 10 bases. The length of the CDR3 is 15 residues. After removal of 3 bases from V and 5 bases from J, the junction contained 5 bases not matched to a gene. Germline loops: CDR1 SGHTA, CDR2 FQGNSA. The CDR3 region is CASSFPGTSEDTQYF. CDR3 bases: TGTGCCAGCAGCTTCCCCGGGACTAGCGAAGATACGCAGTATTTT.